Below are 8 T cell receptor beta chains sequenced from a single sample in a study of CD8 T cells in ankylosing spondylitis. TCRdb re-called the 5' RACE reads through MiXCR, storing one row per CDR3 protein. Altogether 300,000 to 350,000 distinct CDR3 sequences are present, roughly 20% being singletons, with the ten largest covering roughly 4%. The material sequenced was blood, either unsorted or a sorted T cell fraction (not recorded which). All receptors come from a female donor with ankylosing spondylitis or in good health (not recorded which).

The chain couples TRBV11-2 to TRBJ2-7; 7 bases align to TRBD2. Trimming cost V 3 bases and J 4 bases; bases outside gene matches: 6. This CDR3 spans 14 amino acids. CDR1 SGHAT and CDR2 FQNNGV come from the germline V gene. CDR3 in DNA: TGTGCCAGCAGCTTGGTGGGAGGGTGGTACGAGCAGTACTTC. This gives the protein CASSLVGGWYEQYF.

In this sample, this clonotype turned up many times. The chain uses TRBV12-3 or TRBV12-4 and TRBJ2-1; weak D call: TRBD2 (6 bases). With 7 bases removed from V and 4 bases from J, the gap between germline ends came to 17 bases. The CDR3 is made up of 15 amino acids. The DNA for the CDR3 is TGTGCCAGCACCCCTGGGACGGGAGAGTACAATGAGCAGTTCTTC. Amino acids: CASTPGTGEYNEQFF.

This clonotype was counted a few times. The genes are TRBV15 and TRBJ2-7; 7 positions match TRBD1. The CDR3 is made up of 15 amino acids. The ends lost 1 base at V and 6 bases at J; junction bases unmatched: 9. Germline CDR1 LNHNV, CDR2 YYDKDF (reference sequence). CDR3 nucleotide sequence: TGTGCCACCAGCAGAGTCATCCGGTCAGGGGGCGAGCAGTACTTC. This codes for CATSRVIRSGGEQYF.

This clonotype has more than one count but fewer than ten. The gene calls are TRBV29-1 and TRBJ2-7; 9 positions agree with TRBD2. This CDR3 has 14 amino acids. From germline, CDR1 is SQVTM and CDR2 ANQGSEA. Trimming removed 7 bases from V and 1 base from J; junction bases left unmatched: 8. The CDR3 sequence is CSGPGLALSYEQYF. The CDR3 DNA follows: TGCAGCGGACCAGGACTAGCGTTGTCCTACGAGCAGTACTTC.

This clonotype appeared a few times. The chain's CDR3 is CSVLILPKGQRTDTQYF. The CDR3 DNA reads as TGCAGCGTTTTAATCCTCCCGAAGGGCCAGAGGACAGATACGCAGTATTTT. The genes are TRBV29-1 and TRBJ2-3; no clear D gene. This CDR3 has 17 residues. Between the trimmed V and J ends, which lost 5 bases and 3 bases, there was a span of 24 bases. The germline V gene has CDR1 SQVTM and CDR2 ANQGSEA.

This clonotype was counted between two and nine times. V gene TRBV6-5 combines with J gene TRBJ2-1, with 15 bases identical to TRBD2. This CDR3 is built from 15 residues. Germline CDR1 is MNHEY and CDR2 is SVGAGI. Trimming removed 4 bases from V and 10 bases from J; junction bases left unmatched: 5. CDR3 nucleotides: TGTGCCAGCAGTTCAGGGACTAGCGGGAGGTCCGAGCAGTTCTTC. It translates to CASSSGTSGRSEQFF.

This clonotype occurred a few times. The chain couples TRBV29-1 to TRBJ2-2; possibly TRBD2 for D (5 bases). The germline V gene has CDR1 SQVTM and CDR2 ANQGSEA. Trimming left V 7 bases short and J 3 bases short, with 18 bases between. This CDR3 contains 15 residues. CDR3 in DNA: TGCAGCGCCCTCTACCTGCGAGGGTACACCGGGGAGCTGTTTTTT. Protein product: CSALYLRGYTGELFF.

Relative to its sample, this clonotype is medium-sized (0.01 to 0.1%). The chain has TRBV20-1 and TRBJ2-7, with 12 nucleotides matching TRBD2. Germline CDR1 DFQATT, CDR2 SNEGSKA (reference sequence). The CDR3 extends over 14 amino acids. V gave up 4 bases and J gave up 5 bases; unmatched junction bases: 6. The CDR3 coding sequence is TGCAGTGCTACTAGCGGGAGGGCCGGGAACGAGCAGTACTTC. Translation: CSATSGRAGNEQYF.